Each of the 7 T cell receptor beta chains below was sequenced from the same sample in a study of blood T cell repertoires in COVID-19. Generated by immunoSEQ multiplex PCR, the TCRdb table keeps only in-frame clones and is missing some. The sample includes 95,000 to 150,000 clones, around 80% of them seen just once. The sequenced sample consisted of peripheral blood. These receptors were collected from a man aged 60 to 75 with active or convalescent COVID-19.

This clone was observed a few times. This chain joins TRBV18 and TRBJ1-5; D is unclear. The V end lost 2 bases, the J end lost 6 bases, and 8 bases lay between the germline ends. CDR1 and CDR2 from the germline V gene are KGHSH and LQKENI. This CDR3 has 13 residues. Here the CDR3 reads CASSPEGSQPQHF. The CDR3, as DNA: TGTGCCAGCTCACCAGAGGGCTCTCAGCCCCAGCATTTT. Supplemented by reference TRBV18 and TRBJ1-5, the full variable domain reads NAGVMQNPRHLVRRRGQEARLRCSPMKGHSHVYWYRQLPEEGLKFMVYLQKENIIDESGMPKERFSAEFPKEGPSILRIQQVVRGDSAAYFCASSPEGSQPQHFGDGTRLSIL.

The rearrangement uses TRBV24-1 and TRBJ1-1, with D tentatively TRBD1 (5 bases). The germline V and J ends were trimmed by 5 bases and 1 base, with 7 bases remaining between them. The CDR3 has 13 residues. The germline V gene has CDR1 KGHDR and CDR2 SFDVKD. Written as DNA, the CDR3 is TGTGCCACCAGTGTGCAGGGGAACACTGAAGCTTTCTTT. Translation gives CATSVQGNTEAFF.

V gene TRBV3-1 (or the pseudogene TRBV3-2) combines with J gene TRBJ2-2; D is perhaps TRBD1 (5 bases). CDR3 length equals 14 residues. V was cut by 6 bases and J by 1 base, with 9 bases left in between. Germline assignment: CDR1 LGHDT and CDR2 YNNKEL (reference sequence). The CDR3 sequence is CASRSQGNTGELFF. In DNA, the CDR3 is TGTGCCAGCAGGTCCCAGGGGAACACCGGGGAGCTGTTTTTT.

The rearrangement uses TRBV28 and TRBJ1-2; the D is unclear. V was pared by 6 bases and J by 4 bases, with 15 bases between. Germline V CDR1 and CDR2: MDHEN, SYDVKM. This CDR3 is built from 14 residues. CDR3 protein: CASRPPGTRYGYTF. DNA of the CDR3: TGTGCCAGCAGACCACCGGGAACACGCTATGGCTACACCTTC.

J is TRBJ1-4 and V is TRBV7-2; tentatively, D is TRBD1 (6 bases). Deletions cut 1 base from V and 4 bases from J, with 10 bases between. In germline, CDR1 is SGHTA, CDR2 FQGNSA. The CDR3 length is 15 residues. CDR3 DNA sequence: TGTGCCAGCAGCTTAGGGACAGTGGGTAATGAAAAACTGTTTTTT. Protein product: CASSLGTVGNEKLFF.

The CDR3 region is CASSLTSAGRGTDTQYF. In DNA, the CDR3 is TGTGCCAGCAGCTTAACGTCGGCGGGGAGGGGCACAGATACGCAGTATTTT. The chain combines TRBV7-2 with TRBJ2-3; 7 nucleotides align to TRBD2. Germline values: CDR1 SGHTA, CDR2 FQGNSA. CDR3 size: 17 residues. J lost 1 base, V lost 2 bases, and 9 bases had no gene match.

V and J are TRBV10-3 and TRBJ2-7, with 9 positions matching TRBD2. Trimming cost V 3 bases and J 2 bases; bases outside gene matches: 5. This CDR3 comprises 15 residues. Germline CDR1 reads ENHRY; CDR2 reads SYGVKD. The CDR3 region has the DNA TGTGCCATCAGTGAAGGGACTAGCCTCACCTACGAGCAGTACTTC. The encoded protein is CAISEGTSLTYEQYF.